One and the same sample provided the 20 T cell receptor beta chains below, sequenced in a study of T cells in women clearing cervical HPV infection. TCRdb keeps only in-frame clones here, not all; method: immunoSEQ multiplex PCR. This sample contains some 20,000 clones. The source material was blood buffy coat. All receptors derive from a woman between 18 and 75 years old with a cervical HPV16 infection that either progressed to CIN3+ or cleared (not recorded which).

A remark on this clone: The read ends 3 residues shy of where the CDR3 ends; the end is completed using the germline J gene. The V gene is TRBV10-1, the J gene TRBJ2-3, with D possibly matching TRBD2 (6 bases). Between the trimmed V and J ends, which lost 2 bases and 0 bases, there was a span of 12 bases. Germline lookup yields CDR1 WNHNN and CDR2 SYGVQD (reference sequence). The CDR3 is 16 residues long. This CDR3 is CASSEIGRTSTDTQYF. CDR3 DNA, as far as it was read: TGCGCCAGCAGTGAGATTGGGAGGACTAGCACAGATACG.

In the case of this clone: The read ends 3 residues shy of where the CDR3 ends; the end is completed using the germline J gene. The chain joins TRBV7-6 to TRBJ2-3; 7 nucleotides align to TRBD2. CDR3 size: 14 residues. V gave up 5 bases and J gave up 5 bases; unmatched junction bases: 7. CDR1 is SGHVS, CDR2 FNYEAQ, per germline. CDR3 DNA (partial): TGTGCCAGCAGCCGTAGCGGGTTCAGAGATACG. Its protein product is CASSRSGFRDT. The full-length CDR3 reads as CASSRSGFRDTQYF.

To note about this clone: The CDR3 end falls 3 residues outside the read, so it is completed with the germline J gene. This sequence joins TRBV5-1 and TRBJ2-7; TRBD2 aligns across 8 bases. V gave up 2 bases and J gave up 3 bases; unmatched junction bases: 7. Germline V gene sequence: CDR1 SGHRS, CDR2 YFSETQ. The CDR3 has 15 residues. The DNA read from the CDR3 is TGCGCCAGCAGCTTCGGTGAGCGGGAGCTCTACGAG. Translation: CASSFGERELYE. The complete CDR3 protein is CASSFGERELYEQYF.

On this clone: The CDR3 is cut off 3 residues early in the read; its end comes from the germline J gene. The chain has TRBV27 and TRBJ2-6; possibly TRBD1 for D (5 bases). V lost 5 bases, J lost 0 bases, and 14 bases lay in between. The CDR3 spans 17 residues. Germline assignment: CDR1 MNHEY and CDR2 SMNVEV (reference sequence). CDR3 sequence reads: CASSPGHFSSGANVLTF. The DNA read from the CDR3 is TGTGCCAGCAGTCCTGGACACTTTAGCTCTGGGGCCAACGTC. The entire variable domain, with the rest obtained from reference TRBV27 and TRBJ2-6, is as follows: EAQVTQNPRYLITVTGKKLTVTCSQNMNHEYMSWYRQDPGLGLRQIYYSMNVEVTDKGDVPEGYKVSRKEKRNFPLILESPSPNQTSLYFCASSPGHFSSGANVLTFGAGSRLTVL.

With respect to this clone: With the read ending 3 residues before the CDR3 end, the germline J gene is used to fill in that end. This chain joins TRBV28 and TRBJ1-5; 10 bases map to TRBD1. Germline CDR1 MDHEN, CDR2 SYDVKM. This CDR3 has 16 amino acids. V was clipped by 2 bases and J by 3 bases; unmatched bases: 4. The part of the CDR3 DNA that was read is TGTGCCAGCAGTTTAGTTGGGACAGGGGACAATCAGCCC. It encodes CASSLVGTGDNQP. The entire CDR3 protein is CASSLVGTGDNQPQHF.

With regard to this clone: The read ends 3 residues before the CDR3 terminus; that terminus is restored from the germline J gene. This chain connects TRBV5-1 to TRBJ2-3; TRBD1 might be the D (6 bases). The CDR3 sequence is 15 residues long. From germline, CDR1 is SGHRS and CDR2 YFSETQ. Trimming removed 6 bases at V and 0 bases at J, with 14 bases between. CDR3 amino acids: CASKQDSSSTDTQYF. The sequenced CDR3 bases are TGCGCCAGCAAACAGGACAGCTCTAGCACAGATACG.

A word on this clone: With the read ending 3 residues before the CDR3 end, the germline J gene is used to fill in that end. The genes are TRBV5-4 and TRBJ1-4; D not resolved. The CDR3 is 13 residues long. Per germline, CDR1 SGHNT and CDR2 YYREEE (reference sequence). Trimming stripped 4 bases from V and 6 bases from J, with 10 bases between. CDR3 amino acids: CASSRKADEKLFF. CDR3 DNA, as far as it was read: TGTGCCAGCAGCAGGAAGGCGGATGAAAAA.

A word on this clone: The read is 3 residues too short to cover the CDR3 end, so that end is filled in from the germline J gene. The chain carries TRBV19 and TRBJ1-2; no definite D call. Per germline, CDR1 LNHDA and CDR2 SQIVND (reference sequence). The CDR3 consists of 19 residues. CDR3 region: CASIGSSGSPRTTYNDYTF. The DNA read from the CDR3 is TGTGCCAGTATCGGGTCTAGCGGGAGCCCACGTACCACCTACAATGAC.

Note on this clone: The CDR3 end falls 3 residues outside the read, so it is completed with the germline J gene. The chain employs TRBV20-1 and TRBJ1-1; 11 bases agree with TRBD1. The CDR3 covers 15 residues. J gave up 2 bases and V 6 bases, and 8 bases lay outside the gene matches. In germline, CDR1 is DFQATT, CDR2 SNEGSKA (reference sequence). This CDR3 reads CSAPDRGLLNTEAFF. CDR3 DNA (partial): TGCAGTGCCCCGGACAGGGGGCTACTAAACACTGAA.

Remarks on this clone: Sequencing ends 3 residues short of the CDR3 end; the germline J gene provides the rest. V usage is TRBV14 and J usage is TRBJ2-5; 8 nucleotides agree with TRBD1. The CDR3 is 15 residues long. Unmatched junction bases numbered 7, after V lost 2 bases and J lost 5 bases. CDR1 and CDR2 (germline): SGHDN, FVKESK. The CDR3 is CASSQQTGVLETQYF. The covered CDR3 bases are TGTGCCAGCAGCCAACAGACAGGGGTCCTCGAGACC.

With respect to this clone: The CDR3 is cut off 3 residues early in the read; its end comes from the germline J gene. V usage is TRBV5-6 and J usage is TRBJ2-7; D unclear. Between the trimmed V and J ends, which lost 4 bases and 0 bases, there was a span of 11 bases. This CDR3 is 14 amino acids long. From germline, CDR1 is SGHDT and CDR2 YYEEEE. The CDR3 is CASSPPTNSYEQYF. The CDR3 DNA, read in part, is TGTGCCAGCAGCCCCCCGACAAACTCCTACGAG.

On this clone itself: Sequencing ends 3 residues short of the CDR3 end; the germline J gene provides the rest. The chain uses TRBV19 and TRBJ1-5; tentative D call: TRBD1 (5 bases). Germline V gene sequence: CDR1 LNHDA, CDR2 SQIVND (reference sequence). V was pared by 3 bases and J by 6 bases, with 15 bases between. The CDR3 sequence is 15 residues long. CDR3: CASSIDQVTGQPQHF. CDR3 DNA, as far as it was read: TGTGCCAGTAGTATTGACCAGGTTACAGGTCAGCCC. The variable domain in full, completed from reference TRBV19 and TRBJ1-5, reads DGGITQSPKYLFRKEGQNVTLSCEQNLNHDAMYWYRQDPGQGLRLIYYSQIVNDFQKGDIAEGYSVSREKKESFPLTVTSAQKNPTAFYLCASSIDQVTGQPQHFGDGTRLSIL.

Note on this clone: The CDR3 is cut off 3 residues early in the read; its end comes from the germline J gene. V and J are TRBV12-3 or TRBV12-4 and TRBJ2-5; 13 nucleotides line up with TRBD2. This CDR3 comprises 16 residues. J lost 5 bases, V lost 6 bases, and 9 bases had no gene match. CDR3 loop: CASSKRTSGGSETQYF. The part of the CDR3 DNA that was read is TGTGCCAGCAGCAAGAGGACTAGCGGGGGTTCGGAGACC.

Of note for this clone: The CDR3 end falls 3 residues outside the read, so it is completed with the germline J gene. This chain joins TRBV20-1 and TRBJ1-2; the D gene is possibly TRBD1 (5 bases). V lost 5 bases, J lost 0 bases, and 16 bases lay in between. Germline assignment: CDR1 DFQATT and CDR2 SNEGSKA (reference sequence). The CDR3 extends over 15 amino acids. This CDR3 reads CSAAMVGGANYGYTF. Partial CDR3 DNA: TGCAGTGCTGCTATGGTGGGGGGAGCTAACTATGGC.

With regard to this clone: Read coverage stops 3 residues before the CDR3 terminus; the germline J gene supplies the remainder. The chain carries TRBV5-4 and TRBJ2-7; 9 positions agree with TRBD1. This CDR3 contains 13 residues. With V trimmed by 9 bases and J by 6 bases, 10 bases remained unmatched. Germline V lookup: CDR1 SGHNT, CDR2 YYREEE (reference sequence). The CDR3 protein is CATGQGKGGEQYF. The CDR3 DNA, read in part, is TGTGCCACCGGACAGGGGAAGGGAGGCGAG. The variable domain in full, completed from reference TRBV5-4 and TRBJ2-7, reads ETGVTQSPTHLIKTRGQQVTLRCSSQSGHNTVSWYQQALGQGPQFIFQYYREEENGRGNFPPRFSGLQFPNYSSELNVNALELDDSALYLCATGQGKGGEQYFGPGTRLTVT.

For this clone: The read is 3 residues too short to cover the CDR3 end, so that end is filled in from the germline J gene. The chain links TRBV5-4 to TRBJ2-1; D possibly corresponds to TRBD2 (5 bases). With 1 base removed from V and 6 bases from J, the gap between germline ends came to 11 bases. Germline-derived CDR1 and CDR2 are SGHNT and YYREEE (reference sequence). CDR3 length: 14 amino acids. The CDR3 here is CASSLRDYANEQFF. The covered CDR3 bases are TGTGCCAGCAGCTTGCGAGACTATGCCAATGAG. Full variable domain (outside the CDR3, taken from reference TRBV5-4 and TRBJ2-1): ETGVTQSPTHLIKTRGQQVTLRCSSQSGHNTVSWYQQALGQGPQFIFQYYREEENGRGNFPPRFSGLQFPNYSSELNVNALELDDSALYLCASSLRDYANEQFFGPGTRLTVL.

In the case of this clone: One end of the junction fails to match germline, which may point to a read error. The sequenced fragment ends 3 residues before the CDR3 boundary, so the rest is inferred from the germline J gene. The chain uses TRBV18 and TRBJ2-5, with 14 bases matching TRBD2. Looked up from germline, CDR1 is KGHSH and CDR2 is LQKENI. There are 16 residues in the CDR3. The sequenced part of the CDR3 DNA is TGTGCCAGCTCGCCACGACTAGCGGGAGGGGCAGATACC. It codes for CASSPRLAGGADT. The whole CDR3 is CASSPRLAGGADTQYF.

In regard to this clone: The missing CDR3 end, 3 residues past where the read stops, is filled in from the germline J gene. The rearrangement links TRBV7-8 to TRBJ2-5, with D hard to call. CDR1 is SGHVS and CDR2 is FQNEAQ in the germline V gene. The CDR3 has 17 residues. Trimming cost V 1 base and J 0 bases, with 15 bases left between them. This CDR3 is CASSLGVQFGYQETQYF. CDR3 bases read: TGTGCCAGCAGCTTAGGCGTGCAATTTGGTTACCAAGAGACC.

A remark on this clone: The read ends 3 residues early relative to the CDR3; the germline J gene fills the gap. This rearrangement joins TRBV5-1 to TRBJ1-4; TRBD1 agrees at 9 bases. With 4 bases clipped from V and 2 bases from J, the junction kept 3 bases outside the gene matches. The CDR3 is 15 amino acids. Germline CDR1 SGHRS, CDR2 YFSETQ. CDR3 protein: CASSIQGATNEKLFF. The sequenced part of the CDR3 DNA is TGCGCCAGCAGCATACAGGGGGCTACTAATGAAAAA.

As to this clone: The read halts 3 residues ahead of the CDR3 end, with the missing end drawn from the germline J gene. J is TRBJ2-5 and V is TRBV30; the match to TRBD2 covers 11 bases. Germline-derived CDR1 and CDR2 are GTSNPN and SVGIG (reference sequence). The CDR3 is made up of 14 amino acids. After removal of 4 bases from V and 5 bases from J, the junction contained 6 bases not matched to a gene. The CDR3 loop is CAWKLAGGVETQYF. CDR3 DNA, as far as it was read: TGTGCCTGGAAGCTAGCGGGAGGTGTGGAGACC.